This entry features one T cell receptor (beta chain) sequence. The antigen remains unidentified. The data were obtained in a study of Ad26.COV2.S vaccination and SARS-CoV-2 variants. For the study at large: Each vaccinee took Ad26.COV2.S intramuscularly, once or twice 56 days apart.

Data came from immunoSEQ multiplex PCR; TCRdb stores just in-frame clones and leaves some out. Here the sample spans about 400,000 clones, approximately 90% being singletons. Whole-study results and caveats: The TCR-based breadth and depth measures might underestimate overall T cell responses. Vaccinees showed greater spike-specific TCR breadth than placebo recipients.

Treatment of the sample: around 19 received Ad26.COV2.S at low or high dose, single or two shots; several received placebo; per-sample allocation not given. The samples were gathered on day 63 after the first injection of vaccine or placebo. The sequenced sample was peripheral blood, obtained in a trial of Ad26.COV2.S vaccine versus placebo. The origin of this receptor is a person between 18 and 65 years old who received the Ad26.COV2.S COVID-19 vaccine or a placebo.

The chain's CDR3 is CASSVGTGTYEQYF. The CDR3 coding sequence is TGTGCCAGCAGTGTCGGGACAGGGACCTACGAGCAGTACTTC. The chain recombines TRBV2 with TRBJ2-7; 9 bases line up with TRBD1. The CDR3 length is 14 residues. The trim removed 4 bases at V and 2 bases at J, leaving 3 bases unmatched. In germline, CDR1 is SNHLY, CDR2 FYNNEI.